This TCR beta chain was identified in a study of cytomegalovirus exposure and HLA in healthy donors. This clone was detected only a few times. The antigen remains unidentified. General study results and limits: Later analysis identified 16,951 TCR beta sequences associated with HLA alleles, using a false discovery rate threshold of 0.05.

Germline CDR1 is SNHLY and CDR2 is FYNNEI. The junction had 2 bases not matched to a gene; V was cut back by 6 bases and J by 1 base. The CDR3 spans 14 residues. PCR involved 60 Vbeta and 13 Jbeta primers. The table came from immunoSEQ multiplex PCR; TCRdb's copy has only in-frame clones and leaves some out. The sample shows about 130,000 clones, roughly a tenth of them seen only once. The V call is TRBV2, the J call TRBJ2-3; 9 bases line up with TRBD2. Material: PBMCs. This sequence originates from a woman younger than 30 in good health and CMV-seropositive. CDR3 sequence: CASRRTSGTDTQYF. CDR3 nucleotides: TGTGCCAGCAGGCGGACTAGCGGCACAGATACGCAGTATTTT.